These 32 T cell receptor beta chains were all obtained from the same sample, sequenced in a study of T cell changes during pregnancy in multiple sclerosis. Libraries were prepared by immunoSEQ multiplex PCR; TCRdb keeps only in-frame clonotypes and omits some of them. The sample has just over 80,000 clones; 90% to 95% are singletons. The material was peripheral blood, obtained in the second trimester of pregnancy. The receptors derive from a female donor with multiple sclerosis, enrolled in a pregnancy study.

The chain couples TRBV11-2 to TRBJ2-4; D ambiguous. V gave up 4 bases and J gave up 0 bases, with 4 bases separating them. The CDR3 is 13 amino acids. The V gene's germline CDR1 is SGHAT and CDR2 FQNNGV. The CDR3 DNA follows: TGTGCCAGCAGCTCAATAGCCAAAAACATTCAGTACTTC. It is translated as CASSSIAKNIQYF.

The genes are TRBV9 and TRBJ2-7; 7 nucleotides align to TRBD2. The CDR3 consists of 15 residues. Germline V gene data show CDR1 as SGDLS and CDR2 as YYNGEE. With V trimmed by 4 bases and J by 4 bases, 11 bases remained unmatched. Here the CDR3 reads CASSPSGGSLYEQYF. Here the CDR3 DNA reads TGTGCCAGCAGCCCCAGCGGCGGGAGCTTATACGAGCAGTACTTC.

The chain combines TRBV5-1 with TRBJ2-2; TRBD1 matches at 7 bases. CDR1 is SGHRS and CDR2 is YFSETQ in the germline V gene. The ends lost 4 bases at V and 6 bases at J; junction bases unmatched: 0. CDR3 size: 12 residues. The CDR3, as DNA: TGCGCCAGCAGCCAGGGGGCCGGGGAGCTGTTTTTT. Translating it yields CASSQGAGELFF. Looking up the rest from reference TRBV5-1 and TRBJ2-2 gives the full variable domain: KAGVTQTPRYLIKTRGQQVTLSCSPISGHRSVSWYQQTPGQGLQFLFEYFSETQRNKGNFPGRFSGRQFSNSRSEMNVSTLELGDSALYLCASSQGAGELFFGEGSRLTVL.

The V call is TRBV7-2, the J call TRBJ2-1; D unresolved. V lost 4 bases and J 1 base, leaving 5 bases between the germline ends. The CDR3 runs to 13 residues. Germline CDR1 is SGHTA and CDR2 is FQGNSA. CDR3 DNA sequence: TGTGCCAGCAGCTGGCAATCCTACAATGAGCAGTTCTTC. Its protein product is CASSWQSYNEQFF.

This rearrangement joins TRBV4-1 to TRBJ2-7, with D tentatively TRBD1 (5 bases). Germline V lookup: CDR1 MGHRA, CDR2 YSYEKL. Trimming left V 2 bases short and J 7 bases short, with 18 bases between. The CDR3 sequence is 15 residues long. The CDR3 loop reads CASSQFRQSSGEQYF. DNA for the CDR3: TGCGCCAGCAGCCAATTCAGACAGTCCTCAGGAGAGCAGTACTTC.

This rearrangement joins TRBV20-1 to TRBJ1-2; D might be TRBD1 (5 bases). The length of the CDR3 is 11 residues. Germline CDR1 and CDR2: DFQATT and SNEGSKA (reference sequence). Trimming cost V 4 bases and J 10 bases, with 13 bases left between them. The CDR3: CSAIDRNFYTF. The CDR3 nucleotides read TGCAGTGCTATCGACAGAAACTTCTACACCTTC.

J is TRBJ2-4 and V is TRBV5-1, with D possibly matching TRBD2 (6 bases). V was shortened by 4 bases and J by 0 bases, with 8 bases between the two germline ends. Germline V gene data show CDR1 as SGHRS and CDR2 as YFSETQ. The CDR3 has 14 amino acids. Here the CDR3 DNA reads TGCGCCAGCAGCCCGGGACTAGCCAAAAACATTCAGTACTTC. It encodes CASSPGLAKNIQYF.

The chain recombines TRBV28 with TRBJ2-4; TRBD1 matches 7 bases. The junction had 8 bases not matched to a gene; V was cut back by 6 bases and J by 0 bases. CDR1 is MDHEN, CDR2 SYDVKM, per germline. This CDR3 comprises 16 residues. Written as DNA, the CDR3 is TGTGCCAGCAGCCAGGGACAGATCTTAGCCAAAAACATTCAGTACTTC. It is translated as CASSQGQILAKNIQYF.

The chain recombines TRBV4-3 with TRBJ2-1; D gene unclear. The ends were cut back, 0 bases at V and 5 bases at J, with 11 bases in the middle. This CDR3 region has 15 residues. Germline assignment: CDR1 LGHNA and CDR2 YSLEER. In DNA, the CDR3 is TGCGCCAGCAGCCAAGACCGGTGGAGTAACAATGAGCAGTTCTTC. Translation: CASSQDRWSNNEQFF.

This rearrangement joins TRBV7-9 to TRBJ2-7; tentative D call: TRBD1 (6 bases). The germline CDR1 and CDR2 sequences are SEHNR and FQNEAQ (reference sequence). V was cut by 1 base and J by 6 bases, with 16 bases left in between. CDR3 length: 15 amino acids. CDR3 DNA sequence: TGTGCCAGCAGCTTAGGACCCCCGCCCAGGGGCGAGCAGTACTTC. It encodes CASSLGPPPRGEQYF.

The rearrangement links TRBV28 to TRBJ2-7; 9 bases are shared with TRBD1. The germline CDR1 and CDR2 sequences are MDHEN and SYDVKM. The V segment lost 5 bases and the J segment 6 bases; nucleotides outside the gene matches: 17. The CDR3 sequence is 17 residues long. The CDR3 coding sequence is TGTGCCAGCAGTCGTCCCGGGACAGGGTTCCTACCCCTCGAGCAGTACTTC. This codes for CASSRPGTGFLPLEQYF.

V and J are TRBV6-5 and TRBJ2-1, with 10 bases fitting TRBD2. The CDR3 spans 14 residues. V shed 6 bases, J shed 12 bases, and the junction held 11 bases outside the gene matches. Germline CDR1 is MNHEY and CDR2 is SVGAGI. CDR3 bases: TGTGCCAGCAGAATTAGCGTAGCGGGAGGAGGGCAGTTCTTC. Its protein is CASRISVAGGGQFF.

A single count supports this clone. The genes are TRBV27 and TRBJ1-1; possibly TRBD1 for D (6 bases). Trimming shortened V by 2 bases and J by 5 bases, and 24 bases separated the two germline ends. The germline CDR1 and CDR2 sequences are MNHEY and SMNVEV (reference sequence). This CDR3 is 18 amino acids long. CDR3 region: CASSLRTGIGAGVTEAFF. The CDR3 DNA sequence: TGTGCCAGCAGTTTACGGACCGGTATAGGGGCAGGGGTTACTGAAGCTTTCTTT.

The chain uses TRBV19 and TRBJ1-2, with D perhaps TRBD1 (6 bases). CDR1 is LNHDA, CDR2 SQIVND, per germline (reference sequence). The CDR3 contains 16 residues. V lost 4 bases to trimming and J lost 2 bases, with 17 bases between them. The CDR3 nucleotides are TGTGCCAGTAGTAATGCCAGGGGCGGTCAAAACTATGGCTACACCTTC. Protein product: CASSNARGGQNYGYTF.

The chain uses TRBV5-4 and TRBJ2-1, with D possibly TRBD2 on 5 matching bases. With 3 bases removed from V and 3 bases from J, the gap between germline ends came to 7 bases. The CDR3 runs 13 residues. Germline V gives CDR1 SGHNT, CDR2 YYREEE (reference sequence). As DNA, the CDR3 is TGTGCCAGCAGCTCCCGGGACTACAATGAGCAGTTCTTC. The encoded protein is CASSSRDYNEQFF.

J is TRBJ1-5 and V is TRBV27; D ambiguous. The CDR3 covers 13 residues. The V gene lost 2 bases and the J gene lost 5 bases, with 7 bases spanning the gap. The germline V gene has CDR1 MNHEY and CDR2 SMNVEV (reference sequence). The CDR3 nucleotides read TGTGCCAGCAGTTTAAATCCATATCAGCCCCAGCATTTT. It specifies CASSLNPYQPQHF.

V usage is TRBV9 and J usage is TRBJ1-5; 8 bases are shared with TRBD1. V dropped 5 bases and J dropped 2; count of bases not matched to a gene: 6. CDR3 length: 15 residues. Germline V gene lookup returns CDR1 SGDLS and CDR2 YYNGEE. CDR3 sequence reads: CASSAGQGGNQPQHF. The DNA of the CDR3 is TGTGCCAGCAGTGCTGGACAGGGTGGCAATCAGCCCCAGCATTTT.

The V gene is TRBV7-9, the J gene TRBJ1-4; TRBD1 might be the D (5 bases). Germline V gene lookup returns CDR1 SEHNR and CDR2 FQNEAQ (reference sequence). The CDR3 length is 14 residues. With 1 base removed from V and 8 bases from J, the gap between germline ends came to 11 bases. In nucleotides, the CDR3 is TGTGCCAGCAGCTTAGTAGGGGCTGGGGAAAAACTGTTTTTT. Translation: CASSLVGAGEKLFF.

This CDR3 is CASSLAQYSYEQYF. CDR3 DNA: TGTGCCAGCAGTTTGGCACAGTACTCCTACGAGCAGTACTTC. The chain employs TRBV27 and TRBJ2-7; D unresolved. This CDR3 has 14 amino acids. Trimming removed 3 bases at V and 0 bases at J, with 9 bases between. Germline V gene sequence: CDR1 MNHEY, CDR2 SMNVEV (reference sequence).

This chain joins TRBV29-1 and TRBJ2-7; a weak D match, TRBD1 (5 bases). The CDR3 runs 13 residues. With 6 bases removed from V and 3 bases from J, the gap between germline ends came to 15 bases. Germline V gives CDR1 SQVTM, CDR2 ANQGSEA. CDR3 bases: TGCAGCGTAGGGGCAGGGATTCTCTACGAGCAGTACTTC. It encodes CSVGAGILYEQYF.

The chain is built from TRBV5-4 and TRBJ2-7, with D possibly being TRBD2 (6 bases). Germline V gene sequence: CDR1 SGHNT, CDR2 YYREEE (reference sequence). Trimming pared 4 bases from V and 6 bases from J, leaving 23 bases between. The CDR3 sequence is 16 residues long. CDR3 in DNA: TGTGCCAGCAGCGCCGGGGGAGCGGTCAGAGACATCGAGCAGTACTTC. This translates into CASSAGGAVRDIEQYF.

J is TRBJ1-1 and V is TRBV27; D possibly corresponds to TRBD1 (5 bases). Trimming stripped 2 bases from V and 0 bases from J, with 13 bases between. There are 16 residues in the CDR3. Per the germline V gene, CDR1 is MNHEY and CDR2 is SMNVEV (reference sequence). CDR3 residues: CASSLNFDRMNTEAFF. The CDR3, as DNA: TGTGCCAGCAGTTTAAATTTTGACAGAATGAACACTGAAGCTTTCTTT.

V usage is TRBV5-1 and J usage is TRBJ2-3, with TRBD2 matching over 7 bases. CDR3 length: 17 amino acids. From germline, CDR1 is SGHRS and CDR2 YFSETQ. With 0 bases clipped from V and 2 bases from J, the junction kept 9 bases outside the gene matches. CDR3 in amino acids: CASSLAGREWDTDTQYF. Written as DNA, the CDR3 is TGCGCCAGCAGCTTGGCCGGGCGGGAGTGGGACACAGATACGCAGTATTTT.

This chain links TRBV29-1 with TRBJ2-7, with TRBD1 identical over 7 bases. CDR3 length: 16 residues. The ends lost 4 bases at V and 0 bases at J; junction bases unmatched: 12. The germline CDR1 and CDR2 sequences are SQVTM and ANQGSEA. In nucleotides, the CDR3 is TGCAGCGTTGGAGGAAGAAAGGACAGGCCCTCCTACGAGCAGTACTTC. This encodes CSVGGRKDRPSYEQYF.

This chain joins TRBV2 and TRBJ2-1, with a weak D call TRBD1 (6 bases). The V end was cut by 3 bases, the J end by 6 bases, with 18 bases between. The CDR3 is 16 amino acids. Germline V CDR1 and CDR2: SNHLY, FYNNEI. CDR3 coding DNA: TGTGCCAGCAGTGATCCAGACAGGTTAACGGGCAATGAGCAGTTCTTC. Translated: CASSDPDRLTGNEQFF.

Here the CDR3 DNA reads TGTGCCAGCAGTGTCAGTGGCGGGAGAGGATATGAGCAGTTCTTC. Its protein is CASSVSGGRGYEQFF. The chain joins TRBV2 to TRBJ2-1, with 7 positions matching TRBD2. CDR1 and CDR2 from the germline V gene are SNHLY and FYNNEI. V was clipped by 4 bases and J by 8 bases; unmatched bases: 11. This CDR3 region has 15 residues.

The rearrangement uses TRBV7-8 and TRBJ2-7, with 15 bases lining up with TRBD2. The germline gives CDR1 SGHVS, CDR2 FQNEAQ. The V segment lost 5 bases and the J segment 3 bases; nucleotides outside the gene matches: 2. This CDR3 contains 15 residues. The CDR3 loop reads CASSQGLAGGYEQYF. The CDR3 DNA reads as TGTGCCAGCAGCCAGGGACTAGCGGGAGGCTACGAGCAGTACTTC.

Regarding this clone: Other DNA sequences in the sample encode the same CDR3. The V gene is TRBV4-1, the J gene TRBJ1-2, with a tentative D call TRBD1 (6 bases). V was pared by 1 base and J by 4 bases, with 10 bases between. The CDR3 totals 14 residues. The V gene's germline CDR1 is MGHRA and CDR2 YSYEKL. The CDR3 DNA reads TGCGCCAGCAGCCAAGGCAGGGGATCCTATGGCTACACCTTC. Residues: CASSQGRGSYGYTF.

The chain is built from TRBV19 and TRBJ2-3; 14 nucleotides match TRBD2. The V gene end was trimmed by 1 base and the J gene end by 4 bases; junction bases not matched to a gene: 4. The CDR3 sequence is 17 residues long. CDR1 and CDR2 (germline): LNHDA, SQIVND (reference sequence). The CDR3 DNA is TGTGCCAGTAGTATAGTTCGACTAGCGGGAGGGCCAGATACGCAGTATTTT. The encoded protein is CASSIVRLAGGPDTQYF.

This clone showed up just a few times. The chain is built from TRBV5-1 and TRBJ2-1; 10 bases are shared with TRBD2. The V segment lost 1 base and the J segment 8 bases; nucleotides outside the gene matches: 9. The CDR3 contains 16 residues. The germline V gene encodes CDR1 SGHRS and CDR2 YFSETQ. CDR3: CASSLYGTSDTDEQFF. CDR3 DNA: TGCGCCAGCAGCTTGTACGGGACTAGCGATACGGATGAGCAGTTCTTC.

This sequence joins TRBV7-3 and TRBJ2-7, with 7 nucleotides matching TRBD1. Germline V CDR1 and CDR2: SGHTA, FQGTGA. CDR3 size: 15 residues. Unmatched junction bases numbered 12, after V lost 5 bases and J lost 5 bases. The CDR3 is CASSPQSTGPHEQYF. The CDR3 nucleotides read TGTGCCAGCAGCCCACAGTCGACAGGGCCCCACGAGCAGTACTTC.

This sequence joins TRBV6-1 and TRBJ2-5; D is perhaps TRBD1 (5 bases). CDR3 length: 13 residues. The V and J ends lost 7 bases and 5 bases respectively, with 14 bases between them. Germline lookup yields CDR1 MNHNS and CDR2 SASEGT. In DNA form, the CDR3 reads TGTGCCAGCAAGGGCAGGGAAGGGGAGACCCAGTACTTC. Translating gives CASKGREGETQYF.